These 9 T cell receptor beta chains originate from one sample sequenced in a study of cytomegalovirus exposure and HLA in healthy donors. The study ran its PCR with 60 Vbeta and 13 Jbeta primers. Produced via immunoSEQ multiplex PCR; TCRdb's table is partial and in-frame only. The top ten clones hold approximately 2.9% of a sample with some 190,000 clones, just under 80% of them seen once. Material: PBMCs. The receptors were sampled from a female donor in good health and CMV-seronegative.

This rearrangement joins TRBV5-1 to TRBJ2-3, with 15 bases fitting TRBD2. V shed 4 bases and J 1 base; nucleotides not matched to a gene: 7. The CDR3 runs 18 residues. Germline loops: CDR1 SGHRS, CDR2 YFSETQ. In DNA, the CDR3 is TGCGCCAGCAGCCCCGGACTAGCGGGGGGGAATCGCACAGATACGCAGTATTTT. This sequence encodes CASSPGLAGGNRTDTQYF.

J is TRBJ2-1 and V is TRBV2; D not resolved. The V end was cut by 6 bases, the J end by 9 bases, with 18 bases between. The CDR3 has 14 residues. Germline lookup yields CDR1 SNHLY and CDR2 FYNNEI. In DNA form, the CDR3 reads TGTGCCAGCAGATGGGCTATCCTACGGTCTGAGCAGTTCTTC. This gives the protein CASRWAILRSEQFF.

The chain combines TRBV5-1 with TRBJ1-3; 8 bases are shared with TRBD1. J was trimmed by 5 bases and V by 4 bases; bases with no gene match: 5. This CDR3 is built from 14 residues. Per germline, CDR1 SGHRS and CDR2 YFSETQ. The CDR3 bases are TGCGCCAGCAGCGACAGGGGAGGGAGAAACACCATATATTTT. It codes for CASSDRGGRNTIYF.

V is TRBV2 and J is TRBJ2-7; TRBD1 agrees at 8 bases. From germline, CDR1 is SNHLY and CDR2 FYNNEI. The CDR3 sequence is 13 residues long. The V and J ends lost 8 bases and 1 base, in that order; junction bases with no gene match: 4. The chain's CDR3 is CASGWDRSYEQYF. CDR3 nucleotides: TGTGCCAGCGGCTGGGACAGGTCCTACGAGCAGTACTTC.

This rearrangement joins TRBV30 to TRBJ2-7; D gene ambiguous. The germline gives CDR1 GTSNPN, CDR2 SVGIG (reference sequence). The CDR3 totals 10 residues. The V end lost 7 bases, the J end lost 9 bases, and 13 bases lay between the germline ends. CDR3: CAFSVFRQYF. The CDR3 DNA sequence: TGTGCCTTTTCGGTTTTTCGGCAGTACTTC.

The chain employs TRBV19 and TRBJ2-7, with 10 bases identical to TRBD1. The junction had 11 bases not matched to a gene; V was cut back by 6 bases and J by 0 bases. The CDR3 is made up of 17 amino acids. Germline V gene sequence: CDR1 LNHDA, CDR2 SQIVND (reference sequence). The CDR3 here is CASSSGQGFLGSYEQYF. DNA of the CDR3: TGTGCCAGTAGCTCGGGACAGGGGTTTTTGGGCTCCTACGAGCAGTACTTC.

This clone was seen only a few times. CDR3 nucleotide sequence: TGTGCCAGCAGCTTAGGTCGTGGGACAGGGGCCAATGAGCAGTTCTTC. It translates to CASSLGRGTGANEQFF. The chain couples TRBV7-8 to TRBJ2-1; TRBD1 matches at 10 bases. The germline V gene has CDR1 SGHVS and CDR2 FQNEAQ. V shed 1 base, J shed 6 bases, and the junction held 6 bases outside the gene matches. This CDR3 has 16 residues.

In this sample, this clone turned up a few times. CDR3 nucleotides: TGTGCCTGGAGTGTGCGGCAGGGCCGACCGAACTATGGCTACACCTTC. Translation: CAWSVRQGRPNYGYTF. The chain employs TRBV30 and TRBJ1-2; possibly TRBD1 for D (5 bases). The germline gives CDR1 GTSNPN, CDR2 SVGIG (reference sequence). Trimming left V 0 bases short and J 2 bases short, with 16 bases between. The CDR3 contains 16 residues.

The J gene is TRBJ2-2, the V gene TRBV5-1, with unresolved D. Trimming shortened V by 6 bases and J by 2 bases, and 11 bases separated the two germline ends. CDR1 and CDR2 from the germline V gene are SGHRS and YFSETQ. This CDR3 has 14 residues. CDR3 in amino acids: CASTQMINTGELFF. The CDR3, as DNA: TGCGCCAGCACACAGATGATAAACACCGGGGAGCTGTTTTTT. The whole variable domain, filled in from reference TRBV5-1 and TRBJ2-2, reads KAGVTQTPRYLIKTRGQQVTLSCSPISGHRSVSWYQQTPGQGLQFLFEYFSETQRNKGNFPGRFSGRQFSNSRSEMNVSTLELGDSALYLCASTQMINTGELFFGEGSRLTVL.